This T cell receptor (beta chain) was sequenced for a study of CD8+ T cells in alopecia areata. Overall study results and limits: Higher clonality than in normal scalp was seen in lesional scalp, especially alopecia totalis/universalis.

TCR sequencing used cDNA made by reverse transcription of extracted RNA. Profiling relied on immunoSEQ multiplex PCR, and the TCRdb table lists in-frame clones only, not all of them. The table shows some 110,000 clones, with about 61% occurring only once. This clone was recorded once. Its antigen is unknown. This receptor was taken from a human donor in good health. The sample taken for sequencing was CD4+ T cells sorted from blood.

The CDR3 here is CASSVQPGSNYGYTF. CDR3 DNA sequence: TGTGCCAGCAGTGTTCAACCGGGGAGTAACTATGGCTACACCTTC. J is TRBJ1-2 and V is TRBV6-1; D is undetermined. The CDR3 contains 15 residues. Germline V gene lookup returns CDR1 MNHNS and CDR2 SASEGT. With 4 bases removed from V and 1 base from J, the gap between germline ends came to 13 bases.